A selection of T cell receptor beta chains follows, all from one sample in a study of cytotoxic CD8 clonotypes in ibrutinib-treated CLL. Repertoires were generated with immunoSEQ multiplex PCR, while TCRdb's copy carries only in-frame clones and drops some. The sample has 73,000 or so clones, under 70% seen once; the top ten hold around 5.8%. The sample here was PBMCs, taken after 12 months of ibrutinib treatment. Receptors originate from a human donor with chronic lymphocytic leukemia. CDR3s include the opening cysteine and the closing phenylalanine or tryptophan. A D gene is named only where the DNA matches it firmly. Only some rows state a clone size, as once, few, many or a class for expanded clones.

CASSQDGGELFF	TGCGCCAGCAGCCAAGATGGCGGAGAGCTGTTTTTT	.	TRBV4-1	TRBJ2-2	.
CASSQDRGTQYF	TGTGCCAGCAGTCAGGACAGGGGGACCCAGTACTTC	.	TRBV6-6	TRBJ2-5	TRBD1
CASSFRRVAPEQFF	TGTGCCAGCAGCTTTCGTAGGGTGGCGCCTGAGCAGTTCTTC	.	TRBV5-8	TRBJ2-1	.
CASQNEQAEAFF	TGTGCCAGCCAAAACGAGCAGGCTGAAGCTTTCTTT	.	TRBV18	TRBJ1-1	.
CTSSPTLLYNEQFF	TGCACCAGCAGCCCTACCCTACTCTACAATGAGCAGTTCTTC	.	TRBV1	TRBJ2-1	.
CASSPREGLPGELFF	TGTGCCAGCAGCCCCCGGGAGGGGTTACCCGGGGAGCTGTTTTTT	.	TRBV14	TRBJ2-2	TRBD2
CASSLAVITDTQYF	TGTGCCAGCAGCTTGGCCGTCATCACAGATACGCAGTATTTT	few	TRBV5-6	TRBJ2-3	.
CASSSDAGGYIEQYF	TGTGCCAGCAGCTCGGATGCAGGGGGCTATATCGAGCAGTACTTC	.	TRBV5-4	TRBJ2-7	TRBD1
CAISDPGQGARRYGYTF	TGTGCCATCAGTGATCCGGGACAGGGGGCGCGACGGTATGGCTACACCTTC	few	TRBV10-3	TRBJ1-2	TRBD1
CASSLAGGVNYGYTF	TGTGCCAGCAGCTTAGCTGGGGGGGTTAACTATGGCTACACCTTC	few	TRBV5-6	TRBJ1-2	.
CASSEAPLGRGANEKLFF	TGTGCCAGCAGTGAAGCGCCTTTAGGGAGGGGGGCTAATGAAAAACTGTTTTTT	.	TRBV6-1	TRBJ1-4	.
CASDRGSGNTIYF	TGTGCCAGCGACAGGGGTTCTGGAAACACCATATATTTT	.	TRBV9	TRBJ1-3	TRBD1
CSATDYEQYF	TGCAGTGCTACCGACTACGAGCAGTACTTC	.	TRBV20-1	TRBJ2-7	.
CASSSLQRDRGTDTQYF	TGTGCCAGCAGCTCCTTACAGCGGGACAGGGGCACAGATACGCAGTATTTT	.	TRBV7-9	TRBJ2-3	TRBD1
CASSPGRAQETQYF	TGTGCCAGCAGCCCGGGGAGGGCCCAAGAGACCCAGTACTTC	.	TRBV27	TRBJ2-5	TRBD2
CASSLRGRGEGYTF	TGTGCCAGCAGCTTAAGAGGGCGGGGGGAAGGCTACACCTTC	many	TRBV7-8	TRBJ1-2	.
CASSLAPDSYGYTF	TGTGCCAGCAGCTTAGCCCCGGACAGCTATGGCTACACCTTC	.	TRBV7-2	TRBJ1-2	.
CASSPDRLSGELFF	TGTGCCAGCTCACCTGACAGGCTCTCCGGGGAGCTGTTTTTT	.	TRBV18	TRBJ2-2	.
CSARDIYGYTF	TGCAGTGCTAGAGACATATACGGCTACACCTTC	.	TRBV20-1	TRBJ1-2	.
CASSFFPSFGDTEAFF	TGTGCCAGCAGCTTCTTTCCCTCCTTCGGGGACACTGAAGCTTTCTTT	.	TRBV7-9	TRBJ1-1	.
CASSPGTAAYEKLFF	TGCGCCAGCAGCCCCGGGACAGCCGCATATGAAAAACTGTTTTTT	.	TRBV5-1	TRBJ1-4	TRBD1
CASSLDRAHTEAFF	TGTGCCAGCAGCTTAGACAGGGCACACACTGAAGCTTTCTTT	.	TRBV11-3	TRBJ1-1	.
CASSEMGQTNQPQHF	TGTGCCAGCAGTGAAATGGGACAGACCAATCAGCCCCAGCATTTT	few	TRBV2	TRBJ1-5	TRBD1
CASSLGPRGFTDTQYF	TGCGCCAGCAGCTTGGGGCCTAGGGGATTTACAGATACGCAGTATTTT	.	TRBV5-1	TRBJ2-3	.
CSAIRDSEAFF	TGCAGTGCTATCCGGGACAGTGAAGCTTTCTTT	.	TRBV20-1	TRBJ1-1	TRBD1
CASSPPWDRGRGTEAFF	TGTGCCAGCTCACCACCGTGGGACAGGGGGCGCGGCACTGAAGCTTTCTTT	once	TRBV18	TRBJ1-1	TRBD1
CASSRGSLGVSGSPLHF	TGTGCCAGCAGCCGAGGTAGTCTAGGGGTTTCTGGTTCCCCCCTCCACTTT	few	TRBV7-2	TRBJ1-6	.
CASRRSGGLDSPLHF	TGCGCCAGCCGACGATCCGGGGGGTTGGATTCACCCCTCCACTTT	.	TRBV5-1	TRBJ1-6	.
CASSIRGESYEQYF	TGTGCCAGTAGTATAAGGGGGGAATCCTACGAGCAGTACTTC	.	TRBV19	TRBJ2-7	.
CASSRPGTGRNQPQHF	TGTGCCAGCAGCCGACCGGGGACAGGGAGGAATCAGCCCCAGCATTTT	.	TRBV5-8	TRBJ1-5	TRBD1
CASSSNAGIPTGELFF	TGTGCCAGCAGTTCAAACGCAGGGATACCCACCGGGGAGCTGTTTTTT	.	TRBV28	TRBJ2-2	.
CASSFKGADTGELFF	TGCGCCAGCAGCTTTAAGGGGGCAGACACCGGGGAGCTGTTTTTT	.	TRBV5-1	TRBJ2-2	TRBD1
CSAGGTFQETQYF	TGCAGCGCCGGGGGGACCTTCCAAGAGACCCAGTACTTC	.	TRBV29-1	TRBJ2-5	TRBD2
CASSVRPYGYTF	TGTGCCAGCAGTGTACGGCCGTATGGCTACACCTTC	.	TRBV2	TRBJ1-2	.
CASSWTGGGGNTIYF	TGCGCCAGCAGCTGGACAGGGGGAGGTGGAAACACCATATATTTT	.	TRBV5-1	TRBJ1-3	TRBD1
CASSRPAGGSPLHF	TGTGCCAGCAGCCGGCCGGCAGGGGGATCACCCCTCCACTTT	.	TRBV5-6	TRBJ1-6	TRBD1
CTSTRRKRQGSYEQYF	TGCACCAGCACCAGGAGGAAAAGACAGGGCTCCTACGAGCAGTACTTC	few	TRBV1	TRBJ2-7	.
CASSLEGPDSNQPQHF	TGCGCCAGCAGCTTGGAGGGCCCCGATAGCAATCAGCCCCAGCATTTT	.	TRBV5-1	TRBJ1-5	.
CASSPLGGNREAFF	TGTGCCAGCAGTCCCTTGGGAGGCAACCGTGAAGCTTTCTTT	.	TRBV7-6	TRBJ1-1	.
CASSYGVAEAFF	TGTGCCAGCAGTTACGGGGTCGCTGAAGCTTTCTTT	.	TRBV6-6	TRBJ1-1	.
CASSVAVSQETQYF	TGTGCCAGCAGCGTAGCGGTCAGCCAAGAGACCCAGTACTTC	.	TRBV9	TRBJ2-5	.
CASKGARGTPGEQYF	TGTGCCAGCAAAGGGGCCAGGGGAACCCCGGGCGAGCAGTACTTC	.	TRBV14	TRBJ2-7	.
CASSPRTGGGEAFF	TGTGCCAGCTCACCTCGGACAGGGGGCGGAGAAGCTTTCTTT	.	TRBV18	TRBJ1-1	TRBD1
CASSGDSYEQYF	TGTGCCAGCAGCGGTGACTCCTACGAGCAGTACTTC	.	TRBV7-6	TRBJ2-7	.
CASSQEPGSNQPQHF	TGCGCCAGCAGCCAAGAACCCGGTAGCAATCAGCCCCAGCATTTT	.	TRBV4-3	TRBJ1-5	.
CASSSLDRGTEAFF	TGTGCCAGCAGCTCCCTGGACAGGGGCACTGAAGCTTTCTTT	.	TRBV9	TRBJ1-1	TRBD1
CASSEGGTGFIYGYTF	TGTGCCAGCAGTGAGGGTGGGACAGGGTTTATCTATGGCTACACCTTC	.	TRBV6-1	TRBJ1-2	TRBD1
CASSTTGASGGSEQYF	TGTGCCAGCAGTACGACTGGAGCCAGCGGGGGAAGCGAGCAGTACTTC	.	TRBV27	TRBJ2-7	TRBD2
CASSPGTETQYF	TGTGCCAGCTCACCAGGAACGGAGACCCAGTACTTC	few	TRBV18	TRBJ2-5	.
CASSQQRDGFSGNTIYF	TGTGCCAGCTCACAGCAACGGGACGGGTTTTCTGGAAACACCATATATTTT	.	TRBV18	TRBJ1-3	.
CATSKGTGRGNTDTQYF	TGTGCCACCAGCAAAGGGACAGGGCGGGGAAACACAGATACGCAGTATTTT	.	TRBV15	TRBJ2-3	TRBD1